This T cell receptor (beta chain) originates from a study of T-cell reconstitution after alpha-beta-depleted transplantation in children. The CDR3 totals 13 residues. CDR1 MDHEN and CDR2 SYDVKM come from the germline V gene. Trimming took 6 bases from V and 5 from J, leaving 11 bases between them. This clonotype was seen many times. A library of TCRbeta sequences, prepared with unique molecular identifiers, was generated. TCRdb itself ran the PCR reads through MiXCR, one entry per CDR3 protein. Among about 72,000 distinct CDR3 sequences listed, 6% to 8% were seen once. V and J are TRBV28 and TRBJ1-5, with D perhaps matching TRBD1 (6 bases). This receptor was taken from a human donor who donated a stem cell graft to a child with acute lymphoblastic leukemia. The starting material was PBMCs from the stem cell graft donor, obtained from the stem cell graft. The CDR3, as DNA: TGTGCCAGCAGATCCAGGGGCCATCAGCCCCAGCATTTT. This translates into CASRSRGHQPQHF.